The T cell receptor beta chain described here comes from a study of beta chain bispecific antibodies for T cell cancers (dated by TCRdb to the early 2020s). Describing the broader study: Healthy donor T cells were cocultured with T cell leukemia lines and bispecific antibodies, and TRBV sequencing of the surviving cells was then used to measure how much each TRBV family was depleted. Surface TRBV12 (TRBV12-3) was expressed on Jurkat cells, and surface TRBV5-5 was expressed on HPB-ALL cells. Study-level results and caveats: The TRBV-directed bispecific antibodies appeared to leave every TRBV family member untouched except the targeted genes and the closely related ones. Cross-reactivity of the anti-TRBV5-5 antibody with TRBV5-6 was attributed to high sequence similarity between the two genes. Each sequenced sample mixed leukemia cell line cells with normal T cells, and most targeted TRBV signal came from the leukemia cells rather than normal T cells. Relative to anti-CD19, the TRBV12-3 share of total TRBV signal was reduced by around 99% after anti-TRBV12 exposure, whereas a nonsignificant less than 45% decrease was observed for TRBV12-4.

The sample's treatment or condition label, decoded: alpha-V12: anti-TRBV12 scFv linked to anti-CD3 scFv. T cells were expanded from blood mononuclear cells for 2 to 4 days using either anti-CD3 antibody OKT3 or CD3/CD28 Dynabeads. The anti-TRBV12 bispecific sample was derived from a coculture of Jurkat leukemia cells with normal T cells and was compared against an anti-CD19 bispecific control coculture. Expanded T cells were maintained in RPMI 1640 supplemented with roughly 10% fetal bovine serum, recombinant human IL-2 (approximately 98 IU/ml) and IL-7 (about 5.1 ng/ml). Cocultures combined roughly 5 x 10^4 normal T cells with roughly 5 x 10^4 target cells and bispecific antibody in about 98 ul, incubated 17 hours at 37°C. Every bispecific antibody was made of two single-chain variable fragments, expressed in a single-chain diabody format carrying a His tag. Effector T cells were obtained from healthy human donors, and peripheral blood mononuclear cells were isolated from leukapheresis samples by Ficoll density gradient centrifugation.

This clonotype was seen more than once but under ten times. What this receptor recognizes is not known. The input lacks base qualities; no much larger clone sits a single base away. The CDR1 and CDR2 encoded by the germline V gene are SGHRS and YFSETQ. The CDR3 has 13 amino acids, counting the end cysteine and phenylalanine. Kept here is only the CDR3 DNA, which spans 39 bases and is read in frame from base 1. For this chain, trimming is 0 bases at the V end and 8 bases at the J end, and the number of junction bases without a gene match is 2. The libraries included unique molecular identifier barcodes, and the barcodes were used to quantify clonotypes. Qiagen AllPrep DNA/RNA Micro kits were used to isolate total RNA, and an Agilent TapeStation was used to check RNA quality. TCR beta libraries were built by 5' RACE: cDNA synthesis followed by two PCR steps using TCR beta constant-region gene-specific primers. TCR beta libraries were sequenced on an Illumina MiSeq platform. On the study's bioinformatics: MIGEC, MiXCR and VDJtools were used to process the reads. Clonotype frequency was calculated as the fraction of unique molecular identifiers assigned to a given clonotype among all unique molecular identifiers in the sample. Nonfunctional TRBV genes classified in IMGT as pseudogenes or open reading frames, for example TRBV1, TRBV12-1 and TRBV21, were left out. TCRdb's own reprocessing of the public reads used fastp at Q25 and MiXCR and kept productive beta chains. For every CDR3 protein sequence, its rows merge into one entry that carries the most common genes and DNA. For this entry, the V and J calls and clone size follow TCRdb and not the study's own pipeline. This sample lists about 20,000 distinct CDR3 sequences; more than 2% were detected once. The top ten constitute under 5.5% of the sample.

The receptor chain draws on TRBV5-1 and TRBJ2-1, and 7 junction bases match TRBD2. The starting material was healthy donor T cells cultured with leukemia cells, obtained from a culture containing a bispecific antibody targeting TCR Vbeta12. The sequence came from a human donor in good health. Some clones in this sample may be carry-over from other donors' samples. The nucleotide sequence is TGCGCCAGCAGCTTGGATCGGGGGGATGAGCAGTTCTTC. Translation gives CASSLDRGDEQFF.